This note documents a single T cell receptor beta chain sequence. Its specificity is unknown. This sample is drawn from a study of T cell responses to AZD1222 COVID-19 vaccine. V lost 3 bases to trimming and J lost 4 bases; unmatched junction nucleotides: 6. The CDR3 totals 14 residues. Germline CDR1 SGHNT, CDR2 YYREEE (reference sequence). Overall study findings and caveats: Among the donors, most were white British and more were female, and clonal diversity was possibly underestimated. Only after the peak T cell response were repertoires sampled. Two AZD1222 administrations were followed by greater Spike-specific TCR breadth and depth.

The repertoire was sequenced with immunoSEQ multiplex PCR; TCRdb's copy has only in-frame clones and lacks some. The sample lists some 130,000 clones; approximately 91% were seen once. The TCR sequence derives from an adult who received the AZD1222 COVID-19 vaccine. Sequencing was performed on peripheral blood, taken 28 days after the second AZD1222 dose. The chain employs TRBV5-4 and TRBJ1-2; TRBD1 aligns across 7 bases. CDR3 in DNA: TGTGCCAGCAGCTCCGGGACAGCCCTCTATGGCTACACCTTC. It encodes CASSSGTALYGYTF.